These 13 T cell receptor beta chains came from one sample sequenced in a study of blood T cell repertoires in COVID-19. Generated by immunoSEQ multiplex PCR, the TCRdb table keeps only in-frame clones and is missing some. The repertoire holds 250,000 to 300,000 clones, approximately 86% seen once, with more than 4.5% in the top ten. Material for sequencing was peripheral blood. These receptors were collected from a woman in her sixties or seventies with COVID-19, enrolled during active disease.

The chain recombines TRBV19 with TRBJ2-1; 7 bases are shared with TRBD2. The germline V gene has CDR1 LNHDA and CDR2 SQIVND (reference sequence). Trimming at V came to 6 bases and at J to 4 bases, leaving 15 bases not matched to a gene. This CDR3 has 17 residues. CDR3 sequence (DNA): TGTGCCAGTAGGGTAGCGGGTGAACCATACTATTACAATGAGCAGTTCTTC. Protein: CASRVAGEPYYYNEQFF.

The chain carries TRBV28 and TRBJ2-3; 7 bases are a match to TRBD1. V lost 6 bases, J lost 2 bases, and 11 bases stayed unmatched. There are 16 residues in the CDR3. Germline V gene lookup returns CDR1 MDHEN and CDR2 SYDVKM. The CDR3, as DNA: TGTGCCAGCAGGTACAGGGGATACTCCTCCACAGATACGCAGTATTTT. The encoded protein is CASRYRGYSSTDTQYF.

This rearrangement joins TRBV13 to TRBJ1-6, with 7 positions matching TRBD1. The CDR3 sequence is 17 residues long. V lost 5 bases to trimming and J lost 0 bases; unmatched junction nucleotides: 7. CDR1 is PRHDT and CDR2 is FYEKMQ in the germline V gene (reference sequence). The CDR3 nucleotides read TGTGCCAGCAGCCGTACGACAGGGAGCTCCTATAATTCACCCCTCCACTTT. Its protein is CASSRTTGSSYNSPLHF.

The gene calls are TRBV19 and TRBJ2-5, with 10 bases aligning to TRBD1. This CDR3 comprises 16 residues. Germline trimming cut 9 bases from V and 5 bases from J; bases unmatched to any gene: 15. Looked up from germline, CDR1 is LNHDA and CDR2 is SQIVND (reference sequence). The CDR3 nucleotides are TGTGCCAGCCGGGACAGGGGCCGAGTAGCAAGCGAGACCCAGTACTTC. Protein: CASRDRGRVASETQYF.

This chain links TRBV28 with TRBJ1-1; D is ambiguous. V gave up 7 bases and J gave up 3 bases, with 9 bases separating them. Germline assignment: CDR1 MDHEN and CDR2 SYDVKM. CDR3 length: 12 amino acids. CDR3 region: CASTAVYTEAFF. CDR3 DNA: TGTGCCAGCACAGCGGTCTACACTGAAGCTTTCTTT.

V gene TRBV30 combines with J gene TRBJ2-7; the D gene is possibly TRBD1 (6 bases). Germline V CDR1 and CDR2: GTSNPN, SVGIG (reference sequence). V lost 4 bases to trimming and J lost 6 bases, with 16 bases between them. CDR3 length: 13 residues. CDR3 residues: CAWNYRVMGEQYF. CDR3 DNA sequence: TGTGCCTGGAACTACAGGGTGATGGGCGAGCAGTACTTC.

This clone was observed once. The chain couples TRBV7-9 to TRBJ2-5; D remains unclear. The CDR3 is 14 residues long. The V gene's germline CDR1 is SEHNR and CDR2 FQNEAQ (reference sequence). Trimming took 5 bases from V and 5 from J, leaving 15 bases between them. This chain's CDR3 is CASSPRVIGETQYF. The CDR3 nucleotides are TGTGCCAGCAGCCCCCGGGTCATTGGGGAGACCCAGTACTTC.

The rearrangement links TRBV30 to TRBJ2-5, with TRBD1 as a possible D gene (5 bases). CDR1 GTSNPN and CDR2 SVGIG come from the germline V gene (reference sequence). V was clipped by 0 bases and J by 8 bases, with 13 bases between them. This CDR3 has 13 residues. The DNA of the CDR3 is TGTGCCTGGAGTGTACTTGGGCAGGGAACCCAGTACTTC. The encoded protein is CAWSVLGQGTQYF.

The chain uses TRBV18 and TRBJ2-5; D is perhaps TRBD1 (6 bases). The CDR3 sequence is 16 residues long. V was pared by 4 bases and J by 5 bases, with 20 bases between. Germline assignment: CDR1 KGHSH and CDR2 LQKENI. In DNA, the CDR3 is TGTGCCAGCTCACAGAGACGGACAGAGGGGTGGGAGACCCAGTACTTC. This encodes CASSQRRTEGWETQYF.

This chain joins TRBV27 and TRBJ1-6, with 7 bases fitting TRBD1. Germline V lookup: CDR1 MNHEY, CDR2 SMNVEV (reference sequence). The CDR3 is 18 amino acids. The ends lost 6 bases at V and 4 bases at J; junction bases unmatched: 15. The CDR3 region is CASRRGIGTASYNSPLHF. The CDR3 DNA follows: TGTGCCAGCAGAAGAGGGATAGGGACAGCAAGTTATAATTCACCCCTCCACTTT.

The chain links TRBV25-1 to TRBJ2-1; the match to TRBD1 covers 9 bases. The length of the CDR3 is 15 residues. Trimming at V came to 4 bases and at J to 3 bases, leaving 4 bases not matched to a gene. Per the germline V gene, CDR1 is MGHDK and CDR2 is SYGVNS. CDR3 residues: CASSVGQGFYNEQFF. The CDR3 nucleotides read TGTGCCAGCAGTGTGGGACAGGGCTTCTACAATGAGCAGTTCTTC.

The chain carries TRBV14 and TRBJ2-7, with TRBD2 identical over 11 bases. V lost 0 bases to trimming and J lost 2 bases; unmatched junction nucleotides: 12. This CDR3 spans 19 amino acids. In germline, CDR1 is SGHDN, CDR2 FVKESK. The CDR3 DNA is TGTGCCAGCAGCCAAGAATATTCCTGGGGGACTAGCGGACCCTACGAGCAGTACTTC. This translates into CASSQEYSWGTSGPYEQYF.

This chain connects TRBV2 to TRBJ2-1; TRBD2 agrees at 9 bases. This CDR3 has 18 residues. After removal of 2 bases from V and 0 bases from J, the junction contained 8 bases not matched to a gene. The germline CDR1 and CDR2 sequences are SNHLY and FYNNEI. The chain's CDR3 is CASSERITSGFSYNEQFF. Written as DNA, the CDR3 is TGTGCCAGCAGTGAACGGATAACTAGCGGGTTCTCCTACAATGAGCAGTTCTTC.